The following is a T cell receptor (beta chain) sequence with its context. This same CDR3 is encoded by further DNA sequences in the sample. The data were taken from a study of OX40 agonist ivuxolimab in advanced cancers. The CDR3 length is 14 residues. Germline trimming cut 3 bases from V and 4 bases from J; bases unmatched to any gene: 1. Germline values: CDR1 MNHEY, CDR2 SMNVEV (reference sequence). Generated by immunoSEQ multiplex PCR, the TCRdb table keeps only in-frame clones and is missing some. In the table there are approximately 70,000 clones, around 84% of which are singletons. The specimen was CD4+ or CD8+ T cells sorted from blood, collected in a trial of the OX40 agonist ivuxolimab. The source is an adult with an advanced solid tumor such as melanoma, head and neck, liver or kidney cancer. J is TRBJ2-7 and V is TRBV27, with 12 bases lining up with TRBD2. CDR3 coding DNA: TGTGCCAGCAGTTTTCTAGCGGGAGGGTACGAGCAGTACTTC. Translating it yields CASSFLAGGYEQYF.